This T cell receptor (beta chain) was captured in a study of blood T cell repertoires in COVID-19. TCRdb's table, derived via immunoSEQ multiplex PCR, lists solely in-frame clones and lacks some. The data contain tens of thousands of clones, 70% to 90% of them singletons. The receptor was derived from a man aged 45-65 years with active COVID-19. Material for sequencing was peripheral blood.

The CDR3 spells CASSLIGSRGGHGYTF. The CDR3 DNA follows: TGTGCCAGCAGCTTAATTGGGTCGAGGGGGGGCCATGGCTACACCTTC. The rearrangement links TRBV7-3 to TRBJ1-2; possible D gene TRBD1, 6 bases. Germline loops: CDR1 SGHTA, CDR2 FQGTGA. The V end lost 1 base, the J end lost 6 bases, and 18 bases lay between the germline ends. The CDR3 extends over 16 amino acids.